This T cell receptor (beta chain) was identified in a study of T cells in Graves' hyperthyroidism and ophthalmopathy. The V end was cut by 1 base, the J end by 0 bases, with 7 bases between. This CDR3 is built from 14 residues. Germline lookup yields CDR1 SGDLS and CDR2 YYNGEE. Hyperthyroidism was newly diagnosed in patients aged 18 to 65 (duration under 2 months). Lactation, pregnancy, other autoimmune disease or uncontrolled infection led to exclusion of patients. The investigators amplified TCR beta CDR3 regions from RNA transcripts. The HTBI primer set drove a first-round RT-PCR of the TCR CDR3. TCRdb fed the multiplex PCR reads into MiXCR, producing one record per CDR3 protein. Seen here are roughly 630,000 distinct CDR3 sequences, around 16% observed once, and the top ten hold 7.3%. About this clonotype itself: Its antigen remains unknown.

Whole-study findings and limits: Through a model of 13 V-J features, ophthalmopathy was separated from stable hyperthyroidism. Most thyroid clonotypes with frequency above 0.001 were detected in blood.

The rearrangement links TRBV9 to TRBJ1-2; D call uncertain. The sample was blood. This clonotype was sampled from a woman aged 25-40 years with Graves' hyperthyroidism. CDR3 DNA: TGTGCCAGCAGCGTATTGGCGGCTAACTATGGCTACACCTTC. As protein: CASSVLAANYGYTF.